This T cell receptor beta chain stems from a study of T cells in Graves' hyperthyroidism and ophthalmopathy. This clonotype has a handful of counts. Germline CDR1 reads DFQATT; CDR2 reads SNEGSKA (reference sequence). CDR3 size: 15 residues. V was clipped by 6 bases and J by 2 bases, with 19 bases between them. Amplification of TCR beta CDR3 regions used RNA as the template. The TCR CDR3 first-round RT-PCR relied on the HTBI primer set. One entry per CDR3 protein, called by TCRdb with MiXCR from the multiplex PCR reads. This sample yields about 500,000 distinct CDR3 sequences, of which more than 15% are seen a single time; 25% to 30% belongs to the top ten.

V usage is TRBV20-1 and J usage is TRBJ1-1, with D hard to call. The sequencing sample was made of blood. The source is a woman aged 30 to 39 with Graves' ophthalmopathy. CDR3 protein: CSAPQMKSANTEAFF. Written as DNA, the CDR3 is TGCAGTGCCCCCCAGATGAAATCTGCAAACACTGAAGCTTTCTTT.